The T cell receptor beta chain under discussion was sequenced for a study of control samples from healthy donors and cancer patients. The assay was immunoSEQ multiplex PCR, and TCRdb's table has in-frame clones only and misses some. The table includes about 110,000 clones, around 89% detected once. V was trimmed by 4 bases and J by 1 base, leaving 18 bases between them. The CDR3 is 17 residues long. Germline V lookup: CDR1 MNHEY, CDR2 SMNVEV (reference sequence). The TCR originated in a woman in her fifties or sixties in good health. Material: blood. This chain joins TRBV27 and TRBJ2-3; D could derive from TRBD1 or TRBD2 (5 bases each). The CDR3 nucleotides are TGTGCCAGCAGTTACGGGGCGCCTGACAGCCGCACAGATACGCAGTATTTT. Amino acid sequence: CASSYGAPDSRTDTQYF.